The 27 T cell receptor beta chains below were found in one sample sequenced in a study of beta chain features in type 1 diabetes. Study-level results: Moderate yet significant TCRB CDR3 shortening was seen in Type 1 diabetes patients in all four CD4+ subsets.

Reverse transcribing all isolated RNA meant expressed TCRB transcripts were sequenced. Using immunoSEQ multiplex PCR, the repertoire was profiled, and TCRdb retains in-frame clones only, with some absent. The sample consists of more than 95,000 clones, 28% of them appearing once. Their recognized antigens are unknown. The sample taken for sequencing was central memory CD4+ T cells from blood. The receptors here all came from a woman younger than 30 with type 1 diabetes.

V gene TRBV27 combines with J gene TRBJ2-7, with D tentatively TRBD1 (5 bases). Between the trimmed V and J ends, which lost 2 bases and 4 bases, there was a span of 15 bases. CDR3 length: 15 residues. Germline assignment: CDR1 MNHEY and CDR2 SMNVEV (reference sequence). DNA for the CDR3: TGTGCCAGCAGTTTACAGGGTATCCTCCGATACGAGCAGTACTTC. As protein: CASSLQGILRYEQYF.

This sequence joins TRBV4-1 and TRBJ2-1, with a tentative D call TRBD1 (5 bases). The V gene's germline CDR1 is MGHRA and CDR2 YSYEKL. The CDR3 totals 15 residues. The V end lost 1 base, the J end lost 6 bases, and 13 bases lay between the germline ends. In nucleotides, the CDR3 is TGCGCCAGCAGCCAAGGTCGGACACCGGGCAATGAGCAGTTCTTC. It translates to CASSQGRTPGNEQFF.

The table lists this clone with a few counts. The chain couples TRBV7-9 to TRBJ2-3, with D unresolved. The V end was cut by 0 bases, the J end by 2 bases, with 6 bases between. Germline V gene data show CDR1 as SEHNR and CDR2 as FQNEAQ (reference sequence). CDR3 length equals 14 residues. CDR3 amino acids: CASSLAGYTDTQYF. Here the CDR3 DNA reads TGTGCCAGCAGCTTAGCCGGTTACACAGATACGCAGTATTTT. Using reference TRBV7-9 and TRBJ2-3 for the parts outside the CDR3, the full variable domain is DTGVSQNPRHKITKRGQNVTFRCDPISEHNRLYWYRQTLGQGPEFLTYFQNEAQLEKSRLLSDRFSAERPKGSFSTLEIQRTEQGDSAMYLCASSLAGYTDTQYFGPGTRLTVL.

This rearrangement joins TRBV5-4 to TRBJ2-7; 7 bases agree with TRBD2. This CDR3 is built from 14 residues. Germline V gene lookup returns CDR1 SGHNT and CDR2 YYREEE (reference sequence). Trimming cost V 3 bases and J 1 base; bases outside gene matches: 4. CDR3 nucleotide sequence: TGTGCCAGCAGCTATACGGGGGGTTCCTACGAGCAGTACTTC. This sequence encodes CASSYTGGSYEQYF.

This clone showed up just once. The genes are TRBV5-6 and TRBJ1-4; maybe TRBD1 (6 bases). Germline V gene sequence: CDR1 SGHDT, CDR2 YYEEEE. The CDR3 has 16 amino acids. Trimming cost V 1 base and J 8 bases, with 18 bases left between them. The CDR3: CASSLLGHHQGEKLFF. DNA for the CDR3: TGTGCCAGCAGCTTGCTGGGACACCACCAAGGGGAAAAACTGTTTTTT.

The rearrangement links TRBV5-4 to TRBJ2-1; D is perhaps TRBD1 (5 bases). Germline assignment: CDR1 SGHNT and CDR2 YYREEE (reference sequence). Trimming stripped 0 bases from V and 5 bases from J, with 9 bases between. The CDR3 extends over 14 amino acids. DNA for the CDR3: TGTGCCAGCAGCTTGGTGGAAGGGGACAATGAGCAGTTCTTC. Translation gives CASSLVEGDNEQFF.

This clone was picked up a small number of times. The chain links TRBV6-6 to TRBJ2-4; D uncertain. This CDR3 contains 16 residues. V lost 0 bases, J lost 1 base, and 10 bases lay in between. CDR1 is MNHNY, CDR2 SVGAGI, per germline (reference sequence). The chain's CDR3 is CASSYSAVVAKNIQYF. Here the CDR3 DNA reads TGTGCCAGCAGTTACTCGGCGGTTGTGGCCAAAAACATTCAGTACTTC.

This clone showed up just a few times. The CDR3 region is CAWTGGAETQYF. As DNA, the CDR3 is TGTGCCTGGACAGGGGGCGCAGAGACCCAGTACTTC. The rearrangement links TRBV30 to TRBJ2-5, with 8 bases fitting TRBD1. V trimming: 4 bases; J trimming: 4 bases; junction bases outside the gene matches: 2. CDR1 and CDR2 (germline): GTSNPN, SVGIG (reference sequence). This CDR3 region has 12 residues.

This clone has more than one count but fewer than ten. CDR3 residues: CASSEAGGVFNEKLFF. DNA of the CDR3: TGTGCCAGCAGCGAAGCAGGGGGCGTATTTAATGAAAAACTGTTTTTT. V is TRBV7-6 and J is TRBJ1-4; 8 positions match TRBD1. Trimming removed 5 bases from V and 4 bases from J; junction bases left unmatched: 9. Germline assignment: CDR1 SGHVS and CDR2 FNYEAQ. The CDR3 covers 16 residues.

This clone was observed a few times. The chain combines TRBV27 with TRBJ2-3, with TRBD2 identical over 10 bases. V shed 3 bases and J 2 bases; nucleotides not matched to a gene: 2. CDR3 size: 15 residues. Germline CDR1 is MNHEY and CDR2 is SMNVEV (reference sequence). The CDR3 protein is CASSFGLAATDTQYF. The CDR3 DNA sequence: TGTGCCAGCAGTTTCGGACTAGCGGCCACAGATACGCAGTATTTT.

This clone was detected a few times. This sequence joins TRBV5-1 and TRBJ2-1; D gene unclear. The germline V gene has CDR1 SGHRS and CDR2 YFSETQ. The CDR3 has 14 residues. Trimming took off 5 bases at V and 2 bases at J, with 11 bases between the two ends. The CDR3 reads CASSLRYAYNEQFF. In nucleotides, the CDR3 is TGCGCCAGCAGTCTCAGGTATGCCTACAATGAGCAGTTCTTC.

A few counts support this clone. V and J are TRBV28 and TRBJ1-4; 7 bases align to TRBD1. After removal of 5 bases from V and 4 bases from J, the junction contained 7 bases not matched to a gene. CDR1 is MDHEN, CDR2 SYDVKM, per germline. The CDR3 length is 15 residues. CDR3 DNA: TGTGCCAGCAGTCCCGGGACAGTTATTAATGAAAAACTGTTTTTT. As protein: CASSPGTVINEKLFF.

Remarks on this clone: Other DNA sequences in the sample encode the same CDR3. This chain joins TRBV30 and TRBJ2-7, with D perhaps TRBD1 (5 bases). The CDR3 totals 12 residues. Trimming stripped 0 bases from V and 4 bases from J, with 7 bases between. In germline, CDR1 is GTSNPN, CDR2 SVGIG (reference sequence). The CDR3 here is CAWSVGRYEQYF. CDR3 nucleotides: TGTGCCTGGAGTGTGGGGCGGTACGAGCAGTACTTC. The full variable domain, with the rest looked up from reference TRBV30 and TRBJ2-7, is SQTIHQWPATLVQPVGSPLSLECTVEGTSNPNLYWYRQAAGRGLQLLFYSVGIGQISSEVPQNLSASRPQDRQFILSSKKLLLSDSGFYLCAWSVGRYEQYFGPGTRLTVT.

This clone has only a few counts. The chain is built from TRBV9 and TRBJ2-7; 8 bases are shared with TRBD1. This CDR3 has 14 amino acids. Unmatched junction bases numbered 10, after V lost 4 bases and J lost 7 bases. Looked up from germline, CDR1 is SGDLS and CDR2 is YYNGEE. The CDR3 nucleotides are TGTGCCAGCAGCCGACAGGGTACAGGGGGAGAGCAGTACTTC. Amino acid sequence: CASSRQGTGGEQYF.

This chain uses TRBV29-1 with TRBJ2-6; 9 nucleotides agree with TRBD1. The germline V gene encodes CDR1 SQVTM and CDR2 ANQGSEA. The ends lost 6 bases at V and 0 bases at J; junction bases unmatched: 9. This CDR3 spans 17 amino acids. The CDR3 bases are TGCAGCGTCAACTGGGGACAGGGCTCCTCTGGGGCCAACGTCCTGACTTTC. Translating it yields CSVNWGQGSSGANVLTF.

This clone has only a few counts. The chain links TRBV28 to TRBJ2-5; TRBD2 is a possible D gene (7 bases). Germline-derived CDR1 and CDR2 are MDHEN and SYDVKM. V dropped 7 bases and J dropped 7 bases, with 10 bases sitting between them. CDR3 length: 11 amino acids. This CDR3 reads CASKGEGTQYF. The CDR3 DNA sequence: TGTGCCAGCAAGGGGGAGGGGACCCAGTACTTC.

This sequence joins TRBV30 and TRBJ1-3, with D hard to call. CDR3 length equals 12 residues. The germline V gene has CDR1 GTSNPN and CDR2 SVGIG (reference sequence). For the CDR3, the DNA is TGTGCTGAGGGCCAGTCTGGAAACACCATATATTTT. It encodes CAEGQSGNTIYF.

A few counts support this clone. The rearrangement links TRBV6-5 to TRBJ1-5; no clear D. V lost 2 bases to trimming and J lost 7 bases, with 15 bases between them. This CDR3 is built from 15 residues. Germline CDR1 is MNHEY and CDR2 is SVGAGI. The CDR3 sequence: CASSYDGSGLQPQHF. CDR3 bases: TGTGCCAGCAGTTACGATGGTTCGGGGTTGCAGCCCCAGCATTTT.

This clone has only a few counts. The CDR3 here is CASSELGKTGNNYGYTF. The CDR3 region has the DNA TGCGCCAGCAGTGAATTAGGTAAGACAGGGAACAACTATGGCTACACCTTC. This rearrangement joins TRBV10-1 to TRBJ1-2, with TRBD1 matching over 7 bases. From germline, CDR1 is WNHNN and CDR2 SYGVQD (reference sequence). This CDR3 comprises 17 residues. J gave up 2 bases and V 3 bases, and 12 bases lay outside the gene matches.

This chain uses TRBV27 with TRBJ2-3; 13 bases align to TRBD2. The CDR3 has 19 residues. V was clipped by 3 bases and J by 1 base; unmatched bases: 10. CDR1 MNHEY and CDR2 SMNVEV come from the germline V gene (reference sequence). The CDR3 is CASSFRPGGLAGRTDTQYF. CDR3 DNA sequence: TGTGCCAGCAGTTTCCGACCAGGGGGACTAGCGGGACGCACAGATACGCAGTATTTT.

A note on this clone: This sample also contains other DNA sequences that code for the same CDR3. This chain connects TRBV29-1 to TRBJ1-2, with 7 bases identical to TRBD1. The ends lost 6 bases at V and 3 bases at J; junction bases unmatched: 4. The germline V gene encodes CDR1 SQVTM and CDR2 ANQGSEA. This CDR3 contains 12 residues. DNA for the CDR3: TGCAGCGTAGATCAGGGGGACTATGGCTACACCTTC. This sequence encodes CSVDQGDYGYTF.

The rearrangement joins TRBV7-2 to TRBJ2-1; the D is unclear. This CDR3 is built from 13 residues. The V and J ends lost 5 bases and 5 bases respectively, with 10 bases between them. Germline CDR1 SGHTA, CDR2 FQGNSA. The CDR3 DNA follows: TGTGCCAGCAGCCCACGACTCAACAATGAGCAGTTCTTC. Translated: CASSPRLNNEQFF.

J is TRBJ2-7 and V is TRBV7-2; TRBD2 might be the D (6 bases). V lost 1 base to trimming and J lost 7 bases, with 14 bases between them. CDR3 length: 14 amino acids. Germline CDR1 is SGHTA and CDR2 is FQGNSA. In DNA, the CDR3 is TGTGCCAGCAGCTTAGTTTCGGGAGCAACGGAGCAGTACTTC. It codes for CASSLVSGATEQYF. The full variable domain, its missing parts supplied by reference TRBV7-2 and TRBJ2-7, is GAGVSQSPSNKVTEKGKDVELRCDPISGHTALYWYRQSLGQGLEFLIYFQGNSAPDKSGLPSDRFSAERTGGSVSTLTIQRTQQEDSAVYLCASSLVSGATEQYFGPGTRLTVT.

V is TRBV7-2 and J is TRBJ2-7; tentative D call: TRBD1 (6 bases). The CDR3 sequence is 12 residues long. The V gene's germline CDR1 is SGHTA and CDR2 FQGNSA. With 5 bases removed from V and 4 bases from J, the gap between germline ends came to 9 bases. CDR3 loop: CASSVQGYEQYF. The CDR3 DNA reads as TGTGCCAGCAGCGTACAGGGATACGAGCAGTACTTC.

The chain carries TRBV2 and TRBJ1-2; 8 bases match TRBD1. CDR1 is SNHLY, CDR2 FYNNEI, per germline. The length of the CDR3 is 13 residues. J lost 6 bases, V lost 6 bases, and 6 bases had no gene match. The CDR3 here is CASSPGQGDGYTF. In DNA form, the CDR3 reads TGTGCCAGCAGCCCCGGACAGGGAGATGGCTACACCTTC.

The chain combines TRBV12-5 with TRBJ2-1; no clear D. This CDR3 spans 13 amino acids. Trimming stripped 5 bases from V and 9 bases from J, with 14 bases between. Germline V gene data show CDR1 as LGHNT and CDR2 as FRNRAP. CDR3 DNA sequence: TGTGCTAGTGGTCTGAGACATTCCGGTGAGCAGTTCTTC. Its translation is CASGLRHSGEQFF.

A few counts support this clone. V and J are TRBV15 and TRBJ2-1; 7 bases align to TRBD2. The germline V gene has CDR1 LNHNV and CDR2 YYDKDF (reference sequence). The CDR3 runs to 15 residues. J gave up 2 bases and V 3 bases, and 4 bases lay outside the gene matches. The CDR3 loop reads CATSSTRETYNEQFF. CDR3 coding DNA: TGTGCCACCAGCAGTACGCGGGAGACCTACAATGAGCAGTTCTTC.